This TCR beta chain is drawn from a study of blood T cell repertoires in COVID-19. The overall study: Both acute and convalescent COVID-19 samples were obtained from the United States, Italy and Spain. From T cells, B-cell-depleted T cells, or PBMCs came the material, which was cDNA or gDNA.

The CDR3 covers 14 residues. The germline CDR1 and CDR2 sequences are SNHLY and FYNNEI. V was pared by 3 bases and J by 4 bases, with 9 bases between. Per the original methods: Counts of nucleated cells, estimated from reference gene primer amplification, were obtained. Here immunoSEQ multiplex PCR was the method, and the copy in TCRdb shows in-frame clones only, minus some. That table is the source of V, J and clone size, and D and trimming were worked out from the DNA. The table includes about 100,000 clones, 85% to 90% detected once. The rearrangement joins TRBV2 to TRBJ2-2; weak D call: TRBD2 (6 bases). This TCR was sampled from a human donor with active COVID-19. The donor label of this sample is uncertain. The sequencing input was peripheral blood. CDR3 in DNA: TGTGCCAGCAGTGAGCTGGGAGGCACCGGGGAGCTGTTTTTT. It codes for CASSELGGTGELFF.